This passage covers 18 T cell receptor beta chains from one sample sequenced in a study of blood T cell repertoires in COVID-19. Sequenced by immunoSEQ multiplex PCR; TCRdb stores in-frame clones only, minus some. The sample contains fewer than 55,000 clones, approximately 82% of which appear only once. The sequenced sample consisted of peripheral blood. These receptors all stem from a man aged 65 to 85 with active COVID-19.

V gene TRBV2 combines with J gene TRBJ2-3; D is unresolved. This CDR3 contains 14 residues. The V end lost 1 base, the J end lost 2 bases, and 7 bases lay between the germline ends. Germline V gene sequence: CDR1 SNHLY, CDR2 FYNNEI. The DNA for the CDR3 is TGTGCCAGCAGTGAAGACTTGATCACAGATACGCAGTATTTT. Translating gives CASSEDLITDTQYF.

The CDR3 region is CASSLTGSGEQFF. The CDR3 coding sequence is TGTGCCAGCAGCCTGACAGGGTCTGGTGAGCAGTTCTTC. V is TRBV7-3 and J is TRBJ2-1; TRBD1 matches 7 bases. This CDR3 region has 13 residues. Germline trimming cut 5 bases from V and 9 bases from J; bases unmatched to any gene: 7. The germline V gene has CDR1 SGHTA and CDR2 FQGTGA.

V gene TRBV4-2 combines with J gene TRBJ2-2; a weak D match, TRBD1 (6 bases). Trimming took off 0 bases at V and 6 bases at J, with 11 bases between the two ends. CDR3 length: 15 amino acids. In germline, CDR1 is LGHNA, CDR2 YNFKEQ. The CDR3 region is CASSQDRGNAGELFF. CDR3 coding DNA: TGTGCCAGCAGCCAAGACAGGGGAAACGCCGGGGAGCTGTTTTTT.

V is TRBV19 and J is TRBJ2-1; D possibly corresponds to TRBD2 (6 bases). CDR1 and CDR2 (germline): LNHDA, SQIVND (reference sequence). The CDR3 contains 13 residues. Trimming pared 4 bases from V and 9 bases from J, leaving 13 bases between. CDR3 sequence (DNA): TGTGCCAGTAGTACAAAAACGGGGGTTGAGCAGTTCTTC. Protein: CASSTKTGVEQFF.

This chain links TRBV7-2 with TRBJ1-5, with TRBD1 matching 11 bases. The CDR3 has 15 amino acids. Per the germline V gene, CDR1 is SGHTA and CDR2 is FQGNSA. The V and J ends lost 5 bases and 6 bases, in that order; junction bases with no gene match: 6. The CDR3, as DNA: TGTGCCAGCAGCCTAACGGACAGGGGGCTTCAGCCCCAGCATTTT. Protein sequence: CASSLTDRGLQPQHF.

The chain has TRBV19 and TRBJ2-3; TRBD1 is a possible D gene (6 bases). With 1 base removed from V and 6 bases from J, the gap between germline ends came to 11 bases. The germline gives CDR1 LNHDA, CDR2 SQIVND (reference sequence). The CDR3 covers 14 residues. The CDR3, as DNA: TGTGCCAGTAGTATAGTCAGGGGAAGGGATACGCAGTATTTT. Translating gives CASSIVRGRDTQYF.

This clone appeared a single time. The gene calls are TRBV4-1 and TRBJ1-5, with 12 bases fitting TRBD1. Germline CDR1 reads MGHRA; CDR2 reads YSYEKL. This CDR3 has 17 residues. V dropped 4 bases and J dropped 6; count of bases not matched to a gene: 10. The CDR3 protein is CASSPPGQGARIQPQHF. The CDR3 nucleotides are TGCGCCAGCAGCCCGCCGGGACAGGGGGCGCGGATTCAGCCCCAGCATTTT.

The V and J genes are TRBV5-4 and TRBJ2-2; tentatively, D is TRBD1 (6 bases). Germline V gene data show CDR1 as SGHNT and CDR2 as YYREEE (reference sequence). The V and J ends lost 4 bases and 5 bases respectively, with 18 bases between them. CDR3 length equals 16 residues. CDR3 nucleotide sequence: TGTGCCAGCAGCGGCGGACAGACCTCAGGAACCGGGGAGCTGTTTTTT. Translated: CASSGGQTSGTGELFF.

The V call is TRBV5-1, the J call TRBJ1-2; D gene unclear. V was pared by 4 bases and J by 5 bases, with 15 bases between. The CDR3 is made up of 14 amino acids. Per germline, CDR1 SGHRS and CDR2 YFSETQ. The CDR3 region has the DNA TGCGCCAGCAGCCCAACGGGAGACGGGTATGGCTACACCTTC. Its protein product is CASSPTGDGYGYTF.

J is TRBJ2-7 and V is TRBV7-8; TRBD2 agrees at 10 bases. CDR1 and CDR2 from the germline V gene are SGHVS and FQNEAQ. The CDR3 sequence is 16 residues long. Losses at the gene ends were 6 bases for V and 6 bases for J; bases not matched to a gene: 14. The CDR3 sequence: CASSSTAGGLLGEQYF. DNA for the CDR3: TGTGCCAGCAGTTCGACAGCGGGGGGGCTTCTTGGCGAGCAGTACTTC.

V is TRBV7-9 and J is TRBJ2-1; 9 positions agree with TRBD1. Germline values: CDR1 SEHNR, CDR2 FQNEAQ (reference sequence). J was trimmed by 9 bases and V by 5 bases; bases with no gene match: 5. The CDR3 extends over 13 amino acids. The CDR3 region is CASSLQGAIEQFF. The CDR3 DNA reads TGTGCCAGCAGCCTACAGGGGGCTATTGAGCAGTTCTTC.

The chain carries TRBV2 and TRBJ2-7; TRBD2 agrees at 10 bases. Germline CDR1 and CDR2: SNHLY and FYNNEI. The CDR3 has 14 residues. V shed 8 bases, J shed 1 base, and the junction held 5 bases outside the gene matches. The CDR3, as DNA: TGTGCCAGCCGGTTAGCGGGGGGATCCTACGAGCAGTACTTC. Encoded protein: CASRLAGGSYEQYF.

This chain uses TRBV7-9 with TRBJ1-5; D is unclear. The CDR3 is made up of 13 amino acids. V was cut by 6 bases and J by 6 bases, with 12 bases left in between. The germline V gene encodes CDR1 SEHNR and CDR2 FQNEAQ (reference sequence). The CDR3 DNA reads TGTGCCAGCAGGTATCAGAGGGCTCAGCCCCAGCATTTT. Protein sequence: CASRYQRAQPQHF.

This clone occurred once. The chain carries TRBV5-1 and TRBJ1-5; possibly TRBD1 for D (5 bases). CDR1 SGHRS and CDR2 YFSETQ come from the germline V gene. The CDR3 length is 13 residues. The V and J ends lost 4 bases and 7 bases respectively, with 12 bases between them. The CDR3 spells CASSPDSFQPQHF. CDR3 in DNA: TGCGCCAGCAGCCCCGACAGTTTCCAGCCCCAGCATTTT. The variable domain in full, completed from reference TRBV5-1 and TRBJ1-5, reads KAGVTQTPRYLIKTRGQQVTLSCSPISGHRSVSWYQQTPGQGLQFLFEYFSETQRNKGNFPGRFSGRQFSNSRSEMNVSTLELGDSALYLCASSPDSFQPQHFGDGTRLSIL.

The gene calls are TRBV27 and TRBJ1-5; TRBD1 agrees at 8 bases. The length of the CDR3 is 15 residues. J lost 6 bases, V lost 5 bases, and 9 bases had no gene match. The germline V gene encodes CDR1 MNHEY and CDR2 SMNVEV (reference sequence). CDR3 bases: TGTGCCAGCAGTCAGGGGGCTAGGACGGGTCAGCCCCAGCATTTT. It codes for CASSQGARTGQPQHF.

The rearrangement joins TRBV19 to TRBJ1-5; D is perhaps TRBD1 (5 bases). The V gene lost 5 bases and the J gene lost 6 bases, with 17 bases spanning the gap. CDR1 is LNHDA and CDR2 is SQIVND in the germline V gene (reference sequence). The CDR3 length is 15 residues. CDR3 nucleotide sequence: TGTGCCAGTAGTCGCCCGGGGGGAGGTGGTCAGCCCCAGCATTTT. Residues: CASSRPGGGGQPQHF.

This clone was picked up a small number of times. The chain has TRBV4-3 and TRBJ2-3; 7 positions match TRBD2. Per the germline V gene, CDR1 is LGHNA and CDR2 is YSLEER. The ends lost 0 bases at V and 2 bases at J; junction bases unmatched: 17. The CDR3 runs 20 residues. CDR3 loop: CASSQETASGPSTPTDTQYF. DNA for the CDR3: TGCGCCAGCAGCCAAGAAACGGCTAGCGGACCCTCCACTCCCACAGATACGCAGTATTTT.

The V and J genes are TRBV5-4 and TRBJ1-2, with 9 bases matching TRBD1. Germline V gene sequence: CDR1 SGHNT, CDR2 YYREEE (reference sequence). The CDR3 covers 15 residues. With 3 bases clipped from V and 2 bases from J, the junction kept 5 bases outside the gene matches. The CDR3, as DNA: TGTGCCAGCAGCTATGCCGGGACAGGGAACTATGGCTACACCTTC. Translated, it gives CASSYAGTGNYGYTF.